One sample yielded the 2 T cell receptor beta chains listed below, sequenced in a study of OX40 agonist ivuxolimab in advanced cancers. Some clones are missing from TCRdb's copy, which holds only in-frame ones; the method was immunoSEQ multiplex PCR. Here the sample spans just under 85,000 clones, approximately 87% being singletons. This specimen consisted of CD4+ or CD8+ T cells sorted from blood, obtained in a trial of the OX40 agonist ivuxolimab. The source is an adult with an advanced solid tumor such as melanoma, head and neck, liver or kidney cancer.

CDR3 nucleotides: TGTGCCAGCAGCTTAACCTCCGGGAGTGAAGGCTACACCTTC. It codes for CASSLTSGSEGYTF. The chain links TRBV7-2 to TRBJ1-2; D ambiguous. This CDR3 has 14 residues. The V gene's germline CDR1 is SGHTA and CDR2 FQGNSA. V was shortened by 2 bases and J by 8 bases, with 15 bases between the two germline ends.

This clone has just a few counts. The chain uses TRBV10-2 and TRBJ2-7; D possibly corresponds to TRBD2 (7 bases). CDR3 length: 13 amino acids. Germline V lookup: CDR1 WSHSY, CDR2 SAAADI. Trimming took 6 bases from V and 5 from J, leaving 14 bases between them. CDR3 amino acids: CASRLGGLHEQYF. CDR3 nucleotides: TGCGCCAGCAGGCTGGGGGGGCTTCACGAGCAGTACTTC.